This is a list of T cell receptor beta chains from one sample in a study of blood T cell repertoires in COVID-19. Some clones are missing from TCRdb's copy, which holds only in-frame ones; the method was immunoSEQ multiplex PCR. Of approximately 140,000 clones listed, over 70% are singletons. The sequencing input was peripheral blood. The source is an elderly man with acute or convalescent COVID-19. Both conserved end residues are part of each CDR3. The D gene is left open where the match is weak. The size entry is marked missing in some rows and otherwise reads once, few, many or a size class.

CDR3nt: TGTGCCTGGAGTGGAGAGGGGGCAAGCAATCAGCCCCAGCATTTT
CDR3aa: CAWSGEGASNQPQHF
j_gene: TRBJ1-5
v_gene: TRBV30
abundance: .
d_gene: TRBD1

CDR3nt: TGTGCCAGCAGTTTAGTAGGAGCGAACACCGGGGAGCTGTTTTTT
CDR3aa: CASSLVGANTGELFF
j_gene: TRBJ2-2
v_gene: TRBV28
abundance: .
d_gene: .

CDR3nt: TGTGCCAGCAGCCTAAGGACAGGGAGCTCCTACGAGCAGTACTTC
CDR3aa: CASSLRTGSSYEQYF
j_gene: TRBJ2-7
v_gene: TRBV3-1/TRBV3-2
abundance: .
d_gene: TRBD1

CDR3nt: TGTGCCTGGAGACTTCTTCCAGGGGAGACCCAGTACTTC
CDR3aa: CAWRLLPGETQYF
j_gene: TRBJ2-5
v_gene: TRBV30
abundance: .
d_gene: .

CDR3nt: TGTGCCAGCAGGGACAGGACAGCCGGCGAAGCTTTCTTT
CDR3aa: CASRDRTAGEAFF
j_gene: TRBJ1-1
v_gene: TRBV6-5
abundance: .
d_gene: TRBD1

CDR3nt: TGTGCCAGCAGTGAAGCGCGGTCAGGGGGGTATTCACCCCTCCACTTT
CDR3aa: CASSEARSGGYSPLHF
j_gene: TRBJ1-6
v_gene: TRBV6-1
abundance: .
d_gene: TRBD1

CDR3nt: TGTGCCACCAGTGGGACAACGAACACCGGGGAGCTGTTTTTT
CDR3aa: CATSGTTNTGELFF
j_gene: TRBJ2-2
v_gene: TRBV24-1
abundance: once
d_gene: .

CDR3nt: TGTGCCAGTAGCGGGAGGACCACAGATACGCAGTATTTT
CDR3aa: CASSGRTTDTQYF
j_gene: TRBJ2-3
v_gene: TRBV19
abundance: .
d_gene: TRBD2

CDR3nt: TGTGCCAGCAGGCAAAAGTCAGGGCAGGGAATACAAGAGACCCAGTACTTC
CDR3aa: CASRQKSGQGIQETQYF
j_gene: TRBJ2-5
v_gene: TRBV7-2
abundance: .
d_gene: .

CDR3nt: TGTGCCAGCAGCCGTTTATACGAGCAGTACTTC
CDR3aa: CASSRLYEQYF
j_gene: TRBJ2-7
v_gene: TRBV28
abundance: .
d_gene: .

CDR3nt: TGTGCCAGTAGTGGACTAGCGGGATTGTACGAGCAGTACTTC
CDR3aa: CASSGLAGLYEQYF
j_gene: TRBJ2-7
v_gene: TRBV19
abundance: few
d_gene: TRBD2

CDR3nt: TGTGCCAGCATTACAGTGCAAACGTCACCCCAGCATTTT
CDR3aa: CASITVQTSPQHF
j_gene: TRBJ1-5
v_gene: TRBV6-5
abundance: .
d_gene: .

CDR3nt: TGCGCCAGCAGCTGGGGGGACGCTAGCGAAAACACCATATATTTT
CDR3aa: CASSWGDASENTIYF
j_gene: TRBJ1-3
v_gene: TRBV5-1
abundance: .
d_gene: .

CDR3nt: TGTGCCAGCAGCCTTGGGGGGACTTTCCGAGCTTACGAGCAGTACTTC
CDR3aa: CASSLGGTFRAYEQYF
j_gene: TRBJ2-7
v_gene: TRBV11-2
abundance: .
d_gene: .

CDR3nt: TGTGCCAGCAGTTTAGGACAGGGAGGGTTGGGTGAAGCTTTCTTT
CDR3aa: CASSLGQGGLGEAFF
j_gene: TRBJ1-1
v_gene: TRBV28
abundance: .
d_gene: TRBD1

CDR3nt: TGTGCCAGCAGTGAAGCTTTGGGACAGGTCGCTGAGCAGTTCTTC
CDR3aa: CASSEALGQVAEQFF
j_gene: TRBJ2-1
v_gene: TRBV6-1
abundance: .
d_gene: TRBD1

CDR3nt: TGTGCCAGCAGCTTAGGACTACATTACAATGAGCAGTTCTTC
CDR3aa: CASSLGLHYNEQFF
j_gene: TRBJ2-1
v_gene: TRBV7-2
abundance: few
d_gene: .

CDR3nt: TGTGCCAGCAGTTACCGTGTCCTCAGGGGCGACTATGGCTACACCTTC
CDR3aa: CASSYRVLRGDYGYTF
j_gene: TRBJ1-2
v_gene: TRBV6-5
abundance: .
d_gene: .

CDR3nt: TGTGCCAGCAGCCGGCAGGGACTAGCGGGGGGTAATGAGCAGTTCTTC
CDR3aa: CASSRQGLAGGNEQFF
j_gene: TRBJ2-1
v_gene: TRBV3-1/TRBV3-2
abundance: .
d_gene: TRBD2

CDR3nt: TGTGCCAGCAGCTTAGAGGGACAGGGTAAAGCTTTCTTT
CDR3aa: CASSLEGQGKAFF
j_gene: TRBJ1-1
v_gene: TRBV11-2
abundance: .
d_gene: TRBD1

CDR3nt: TGTGCCAGCAGTTACTCCCCGGGGTCGGGTGAAAAACTGTTTTTT
CDR3aa: CASSYSPGSGEKLFF
j_gene: TRBJ1-4
v_gene: TRBV6-5
abundance: .
d_gene: .

CDR3nt: TGTGCCTGGAGTTTAACAGGGGTCGAGCAGTACTTC
CDR3aa: CAWSLTGVEQYF
j_gene: TRBJ2-7
v_gene: TRBV30
abundance: .
d_gene: TRBD1

CDR3nt: TGTGCCAGCAGTGAACCGGTCGGGGAGACCCAGTACTTC
CDR3aa: CASSEPVGETQYF
j_gene: TRBJ2-5
v_gene: TRBV6-1
abundance: .
d_gene: .

CDR3nt: TGCGCCAGCAGCTTGATGAGGGTTGGGTCACCCCTCCACTTT
CDR3aa: CASSLMRVGSPLHF
j_gene: TRBJ1-6
v_gene: TRBV5-1
abundance: once
d_gene: .